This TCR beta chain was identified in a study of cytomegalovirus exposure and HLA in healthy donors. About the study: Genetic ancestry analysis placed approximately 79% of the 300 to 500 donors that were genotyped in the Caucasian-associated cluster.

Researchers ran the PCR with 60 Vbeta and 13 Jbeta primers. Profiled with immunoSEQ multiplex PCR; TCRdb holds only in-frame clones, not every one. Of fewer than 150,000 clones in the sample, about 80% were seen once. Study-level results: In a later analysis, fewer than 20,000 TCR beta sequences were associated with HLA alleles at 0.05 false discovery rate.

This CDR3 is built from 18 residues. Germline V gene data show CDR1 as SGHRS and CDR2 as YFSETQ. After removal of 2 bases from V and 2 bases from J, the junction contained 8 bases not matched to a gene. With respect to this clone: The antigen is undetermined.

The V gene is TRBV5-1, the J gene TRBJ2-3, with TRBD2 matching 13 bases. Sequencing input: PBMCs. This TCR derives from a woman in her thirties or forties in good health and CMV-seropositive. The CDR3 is CASSFEGTSGTHTDTQYF. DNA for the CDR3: TGCGCCAGCAGCTTTGAGGGGACTAGCGGGACCCACACAGATACGCAGTATTTT.